These 20 T cell receptor beta chains share one sample of origin, sequenced in a study of tumor-infiltrating lymphocytes in primary liver carcinoma. Starting material of about 0.45 ug total RNA yielded TCR beta cDNA via a constant-region primer. The TCR beta library was amplified through three nested multiplex PCR rounds in a modified ARM-PCR procedure. Researchers ran the first two PCR rounds for roughly 10 cycles each with TRBV1-TRBV30 forward primers and a C-beta reverse primer. One entry per CDR3 protein results from TCRdb running MiXCR on the multiplex PCR reads. This sample carries roughly 49,000 distinct CDR3 sequences, around 77% of them seen once, and the ten largest clones take around a quarter. Without any cell sorting, roughly 20-30 mg of bulk tissue yielded co-extracted RNA and DNA. The specimen was liver tumor tissue from sampling region 5. Noted subset: tumor region T5, tumor centre. Source of these receptors: a man aged 35 to 55 with primary liver carcinoma and hepatitis B virus infection.

The genes are TRBV29-1 and TRBJ1-1; 8 bases fit TRBD1. CDR3 length: 15 residues. Germline V lookup: CDR1 SQVTM, CDR2 ANQGSEA. V lost 7 bases and J lost 0; bases outside the gene matches: 10. Written as DNA, the CDR3 is TGCAGCGGGTCAGGGGGCTGGGGAATGAACACTGAAGCTTTCTTT. The encoded protein is CSGSGGWGMNTEAFF.

The rearrangement joins TRBV6-5 to TRBJ1-2; tentatively, D is TRBD1 (6 bases). The CDR3 has 13 amino acids. Germline V gene lookup returns CDR1 MNHEY and CDR2 SVGAGI. The DNA for the CDR3 is TGTCCCAACAGAGGGGACAAGACGTATGGCTACACCTTC. Its translation: CPNRGDKTYGYTF.

As to this clonotype: One end of the junction fails to match germline, which may point to a read error. This chain links TRBV4-3 with TRBJ2-6; 7 nucleotides match TRBD1. In germline, CDR1 is LGHNA, CDR2 YSLEER. The CDR3 consists of 17 residues. The CDR3: CVSSQSGTETGANVLTF. The CDR3 nucleotides are TGCGTCAGCAGTCAATCCGGGACAGAGACCGGGGCCAACGTCCTGACTTTC.

The CDR3 DNA sequence: TGTGCCAGCCAAGATTGGACTACCGGCGGTGAGCAGTTCTTC. It is translated as CASQDWTTGGEQFF. The rearrangement uses TRBV4-2 and TRBJ2-1; weak D call: TRBD2 (6 bases). Germline V lookup: CDR1 LGHNA, CDR2 YNFKEQ. The CDR3 extends over 14 amino acids. V lost 8 bases and J lost 9, with 20 bases in between.

The count of this clonotype is one. Mismatch with germline at one junction end may stem from a read error. The chain links TRBV7-9 to TRBJ1-1, with 7 bases aligning to TRBD1. The CDR3 covers 14 residues. Per the germline V gene, CDR1 is SEHNR and CDR2 is FQNEAQ (reference sequence). This CDR3 is CTSSLRDSDIEAFF. CDR3 in DNA: TGTACCAGCAGCTTACGGGACAGCGACATTGAAGCTTTCTTT.

The chain is built from TRBV11-1 and TRBJ2-7; no firm D call. This CDR3 has 17 amino acids. Trimming pared 1 base from V and 2 bases from J, leaving 18 bases between. Germline assignment: CDR1 SGHAT and CDR2 FQDESV (reference sequence). CDR3 sequence (DNA): TGTGCCAGCAGCTTAGGGCCGGCGTGTGAAATCCCCTACGAGCAGTACTTC. Translation gives CASSLGPACEIPYEQYF.

This clonotype was seen only once. This chain uses TRBV29-1 with TRBJ2-3; D remains ambiguous. Per germline, CDR1 SQVTM and CDR2 ANQGSEA. The CDR3 loop spans 16 amino acids. CDR3 sequence: CNVAGVEVRSTDTQYF. DNA of the CDR3: TGCAACGTCGCTGGAGTGGAAGTACGTAGCACAGATACGCAGTATTTT.

The chain recombines TRBV29-1 with TRBJ2-3; D may match TRBD1 or TRBD2 (5 bases each). CDR3 length equals 13 residues. Germline V CDR1 and CDR2: SQVTM, ANQGSEA. This chain's CDR3 is CNVRDLRTDTQYF. Here the CDR3 DNA reads TGCAATGTTCGGGACCTCCGCACAGATACGCAGTATTTT.

Notes on this clonotype: One end of the junction varies from germline; a read error may be responsible. The CDR3 loop reads CACSTGLGLNEQYF. The CDR3 bases are TGTGCCTGCAGTACGGGACTAGGATTGAACGAGCAGTACTTC. The chain recombines TRBV6-5 with TRBJ2-7; 8 bases line up with TRBD2. The CDR3 spans 14 residues. Germline CDR1 and CDR2: MNHEY and SVGAGI.

By sample share, this clonotype is medium-sized (0.01 to 0.1%). This chain uses TRBV14 with TRBJ2-7; 7 bases are a match to TRBD1. V dropped 3 bases and J dropped 6; count of bases not matched to a gene: 8. The CDR3 consists of 14 residues. Germline CDR1 SGHDN, CDR2 FVKESK. CDR3 coding DNA: TGTGCCAGCAGCCATAGGGGTACAGGGGCCGAGCAGTACTTC. It specifies CASSHRGTGAEQYF. Supplemented by reference TRBV14 and TRBJ2-7, the full variable domain reads EAGVTQFPSHSVIEKGQTVTLRCDPISGHDNLYWYRRVMGKEIKFLLHFVKESKQDESGMPNNRFLAERTGGTYSTLKVQPAELEDSGVYFCASSHRGTGAEQYFGPGTRLTVT.

This clonotype was counted at least ten times. A much larger clone differs by one base, so this may be a read error. This sequence joins TRBV14 and TRBJ2-3; D ambiguous. The germline V gene has CDR1 SGHDN and CDR2 FVKESK. Trimming removed 0 bases from V and 5 bases from J, with 6 bases in between. The CDR3 sequence is 13 residues long. CDR3 sequence (DNA): TGTGCCAGCAGCCAAGACGGCAAAGATACGCAGTATTTT. This translates into CASSQDGKDTQYF.

Turning to this clonotype: A read error may produce the germline difference seen at one junction end. V usage is TRBV5-1 and J usage is TRBJ1-1; D not certain. The CDR3 length is 15 residues. Germline CDR1 reads SGHRS; CDR2 reads YFSETQ. The CDR3 loop is CVSSLAGGARTEAFF. CDR3 in DNA: TGCGTCAGCAGCTTGGCCGGAGGAGCAAGGACTGAAGCTTTCTTT. The full variable domain, rest sourced from reference TRBV5-1 and TRBJ1-1, is KAGVTQTPRYLIKTRGQQVTLSCSPISGHRSVSWYQQTPGQGLQFLFEYFSETQRNKGNFPGRFSGRQFSNSRSEMNVSTLELGDSALYLCVSSLAGGARTEAFFGQGTRLTVV.

To note about this clonotype: One end of the junction is discordant with germline, which a read error may explain. The chain has TRBV29-1 and TRBJ1-1, with a tentative D call TRBD1 (5 bases). The V gene's germline CDR1 is SQVTM and CDR2 ANQGSEA. CDR3 length equals 14 residues. CDR3 in DNA: TGCAGCGTCGTCAGAGGGGTGGTGAACACTCAAGCTTTCTTT. Amino acids: CSVVRGVVNTQAFF.

As to this clonotype: The conserved closing phenylalanine or tryptophan is absent in this CDR3, likely reflecting a read error. The chain uses TRBV7-9 and TRBJ2-1; 15 nucleotides agree with TRBD2. J lost 9 bases, V lost 5 bases, and 11 bases had no gene match. CDR3 size: 17 residues. Germline CDR1 and CDR2: SEHNR and FQNEAQ (reference sequence). The CDR3 loop is CASSTGRTSGRAVEQFL. For the CDR3, the DNA is TGTGCCAGCAGCACTGGGAGGACTAGCGGGAGGGCCGTTGAGCAGTTCCTC.

In regard to this clonotype: The junction and the germline gene differ at one end; a read error may be behind it. The V and J genes are TRBV5-1 and TRBJ2-1; D might be TRBD2 (5 bases). Germline CDR1 SGHRS, CDR2 YFSETQ. The CDR3 contains 15 residues. The CDR3 DNA follows: TGCTCCAGCAGCTTGATTGGGGAGCCCTACAATGAGCAGTTCTTC. The encoded protein is CSSSLIGEPYNEQFF. Full variable domain (outside the CDR3, taken from reference TRBV5-1 and TRBJ2-1): KAGVTQTPRYLIKTRGQQVTLSCSPISGHRSVSWYQQTPGQGLQFLFEYFSETQRNKGNFPGRFSGRQFSNSRSEMNVSTLELGDSALYLCSSSLIGEPYNEQFFGPGTRLTVL.

About this clonotype: A junction boundary mismatches the germline segment, possibly from a read error. The V and J genes are TRBV5-5 and TRBJ2-1; 10 nucleotides line up with TRBD2. Germline lookup yields CDR1 SGHKS and CDR2 YYEKEE (reference sequence). The CDR3 runs to 16 residues. DNA of the CDR3: TGTACCAGGAGCTCCTTAGGGACTAGCGACGGGAATGAGCAGTTCTTC. This sequence encodes CTRSSLGTSDGNEQFF.

The V gene is TRBV15, the J gene TRBJ2-3, with unresolved D. The CDR3 is 13 residues long. Per germline, CDR1 LNHNV and CDR2 YYDKDF (reference sequence). V gave up 3 bases and J gave up 5 bases, with 9 bases separating them. The CDR3 nucleotides are TGTGCCACCAGCAGCGGCTTCAGAGATACGCAGTATTTT. Amino acids: CATSSGFRDTQYF.

This rearrangement joins TRBV11-2 to TRBJ2-7; tentatively, D is TRBD2 (6 bases). There are 16 residues in the CDR3. The germline V gene encodes CDR1 SGHAT and CDR2 FQNNGV. V lost 7 bases to trimming and J lost 2 bases, with 21 bases between them. CDR3: CASNHGISGLAYEQYF. The CDR3 DNA is TGTGCCAGCAACCACGGGATTAGCGGTCTAGCCTACGAGCAGTACTTC.

Comment on this clonotype: A junction boundary mismatches the germline segment, possibly from a read error. The V call is TRBV5-1, the J call TRBJ1-1, with D possibly being TRBD1 (5 bases). Germline CDR1 is SGHRS and CDR2 is YFSETQ. The CDR3 is 14 residues long. The CDR3 region is CATASEDMNTEAFF. In nucleotides, the CDR3 is TGCGCCACCGCGTCGGAGGACATGAACACTGAAGCTTTCTTC.

This rearrangement joins TRBV28 to TRBJ1-3; D call uncertain. The CDR3 consists of 14 residues. Trimming cost V 2 bases and J 11 bases, with 16 bases left between them. Germline V gene sequence: CDR1 MDHEN, CDR2 SYDVKM. The CDR3 nucleotides are TGTGCCAGCAGTTTACAAGGGATATCGGACGCCATATATTTT. Translation gives CASSLQGISDAIYF. Looking up the rest from reference TRBV28 and TRBJ1-3 gives the full variable domain: DVKVTQSSRYLVKRTGEKVFLECVQDMDHENMFWYRQDPGLGLRLIYFSYDVKMKEKGDIPEGYSVSREKKERFSLILESASTNQTSMYLCASSLQGISDAIYFGEGSWLTVV.